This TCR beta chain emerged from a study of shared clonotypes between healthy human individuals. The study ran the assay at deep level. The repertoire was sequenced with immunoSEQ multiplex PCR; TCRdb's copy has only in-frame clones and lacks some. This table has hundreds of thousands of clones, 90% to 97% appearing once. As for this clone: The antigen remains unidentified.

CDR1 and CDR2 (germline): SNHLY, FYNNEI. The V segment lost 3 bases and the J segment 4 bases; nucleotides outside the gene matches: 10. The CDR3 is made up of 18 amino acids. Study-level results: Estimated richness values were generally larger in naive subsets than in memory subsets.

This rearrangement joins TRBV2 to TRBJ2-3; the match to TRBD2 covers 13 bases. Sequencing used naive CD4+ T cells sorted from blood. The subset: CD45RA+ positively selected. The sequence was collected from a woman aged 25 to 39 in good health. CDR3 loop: CASSDSGTSGNLADTQYF. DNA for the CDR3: TGTGCCAGCAGTGACTCCGGGACTAGCGGGAATCTCGCAGATACGCAGTATTTT.